This TCR beta chain was recovered during a study of T-cell reconstitution after alpha-beta-depleted transplantation in children. This clonotype turned up a few times. Germline CDR1 and CDR2: MGHDK and SYGVNS. Between the trimmed V and J ends, which lost 1 base and 9 bases, there was a span of 3 bases. The CDR3 spans 11 residues. The library targeted TCRbeta and was prepared with unique molecular identifiers. TCRdb fed the PCR reads into MiXCR, producing one record per CDR3 protein. In the table there are about 540,000 distinct CDR3 sequences, approximately 16% of which are singletons. The clonotype comes from a human donor who donated a stem cell graft to a child with acute lymphoblastic leukemia. The chain is built from TRBV25-1 and TRBJ2-2, with no clear D. The specimen was PBMCs from the stem cell graft donor, collected from the stem cell graft. The CDR3 DNA reads as TGTGCCAGCAGTGAATTACGGGAGCTGTTTTTT. Its translation: CASSELRELFF.